This entry lists 9 T cell receptor beta chains sequenced from one sample in a study of blood T cell repertoires in COVID-19. Assay: immunoSEQ multiplex PCR; the TCRdb copy retains only in-frame clones and omits some. The sample consists of about 69,000 clones, more than 75% of them appearing once. Sequencing was carried out using peripheral blood. Receptors originate from a human donor in a cohort sampled during active COVID-19.

The V gene is TRBV3-1 (or the pseudogene TRBV3-2), the J gene TRBJ1-2; 7 bases are shared with TRBD1. This CDR3 region has 15 residues. Germline CDR1 and CDR2: LGHDT and YNNKEL (reference sequence). The ends lost 1 base at V and 6 bases at J; junction bases unmatched: 8. CDR3 in amino acids: CASSQGQGVVHGYTF. CDR3 bases: TGTGCCAGCAGCCAAGGGCAGGGGGTAGTTCATGGCTACACCTTC.

V gene TRBV4-2 combines with J gene TRBJ1-5, with D uncertain. In germline, CDR1 is LGHNA, CDR2 YNFKEQ. Trimming removed 0 bases from V and 9 bases from J, with 15 bases in between. CDR3 length: 15 residues. CDR3 nucleotides: TGTGCCAGCAGCCAAGAGAGGGCAGCCCAAAGGCCCCAGCATTTT. This codes for CASSQERAAQRPQHF.

The gene calls are TRBV27 and TRBJ1-5; D is unresolved. Trimming took 5 bases from V and 0 from J, leaving 11 bases between them. The CDR3 has 15 amino acids. Germline-derived CDR1 and CDR2 are MNHEY and SMNVEV (reference sequence). The CDR3 loop is CASSPRGFSNQPQHF. The CDR3 DNA sequence: TGTGCCAGCAGTCCACGGGGATTTAGCAATCAGCCCCAGCATTTT.

The chain couples TRBV2 to TRBJ1-3; D not resolved. This CDR3 contains 16 residues. Germline-derived CDR1 and CDR2 are SNHLY and FYNNEI. V lost 3 bases, J lost 1 base, and 13 bases lay in between. In nucleotides, the CDR3 is TGTGCCAGCAGTGACGAGGGTCCGGGGTCTGGAAACACCATATATTTT. Translation gives CASSDEGPGSGNTIYF.

The J gene is TRBJ1-6, the V gene TRBV11-2; no clear D. Deletions cut 0 bases from V and 14 bases from J, with 17 bases between. Germline CDR1 and CDR2: SGHAT and FQNNGV. The CDR3 length is 15 residues. This CDR3 is CASSLDQRGPRSLHF. Written as DNA, the CDR3 is TGTGCCAGCAGCTTAGATCAAAGAGGGCCCAGGTCCCTCCACTTT.

The rearrangement links TRBV19 to TRBJ1-2, with D perhaps matching TRBD1 (6 bases). Trimming removed 0 bases at V and 8 bases at J, with 19 bases between. The CDR3 loop spans 16 amino acids. Germline CDR1 and CDR2: LNHDA and SQIVND (reference sequence). The CDR3 DNA reads TGTGCCAGTAGTATAGATGGCCGGACAGAAGAGGCCGGCTACACCTTC. Translation gives CASSIDGRTEEAGYTF.

V is TRBV24-1 and J is TRBJ2-5, with TRBD1 matching 9 bases. Germline V gene sequence: CDR1 KGHDR, CDR2 SFDVKD. Unmatched junction bases numbered 10, after V lost 4 bases and J lost 5 bases. The CDR3 covers 16 residues. CDR3 DNA: TGTGCCACCAGTGAGGGACAGGGCTTTGGGAGGGAGACCCAGTACTTC. Translating it yields CATSEGQGFGRETQYF.

The chain is built from TRBV7-8 and TRBJ2-7; TRBD1 agrees at 7 bases. The CDR3 has 15 amino acids. Germline-derived CDR1 and CDR2 are SGHVS and FQNEAQ. With V trimmed by 5 bases and J by 1 base, 8 bases remained unmatched. Here the CDR3 DNA reads TGTGCCAGCAGCAGATCCGGGACAGTTTCCTACGAGCAGTACTTC. As protein: CASSRSGTVSYEQYF.

The chain recombines TRBV27 with TRBJ1-1, with D perhaps matching TRBD1 (5 bases). Trimming stripped 3 bases from V and 3 bases from J, with 11 bases between. Germline assignment: CDR1 MNHEY and CDR2 SMNVEV (reference sequence). The CDR3 covers 14 residues. The CDR3 DNA sequence: TGTGCCAGCAGTTTTACAGGACCCCACACTGAAGCTTTCTTT. Amino acids: CASSFTGPHTEAFF.